These T cell receptor beta chains were read from a single sample in a study of shared clonotypes between healthy human individuals. The protocol was immunoSEQ multiplex PCR, while the TCRdb copy is restricted to in-frame clones and leaves out a portion. This table has about 2.4 million clones, approximately 94% appearing once. The sample comprised naive CD4+ T cells from PBMCs. The receptors were gathered from a man between 18 and 29 years old in good health. Some clones in this sample may be carry-over from other donors' samples. CDR3s include the opening cysteine and the closing phenylalanine or tryptophan. D genes are given only for firm matches. Clone size is stated in some rows and not others, as once, few, many or a class when expanded.

j_call d_call v_call clone_size cdr3_aa cdr3_nt
TRBJ1-1 NA TRBV5-1 NA CASSLARDTGKGTEAFF TGCGCCAGCAGCTTGGCCAGGGACACGGGGAAGGGGACTGAAGCTTTCTTT
TRBJ1-5 NA TRBV10-3 NA CAISSFVDVNNQPQHF TGTGCCATCAGTTCTTTTGTGGACGTAAACAATCAGCCCCAGCATTTT
TRBJ1-1 TRBD1 TRBV29-1 few CSGNHRGTEAFF TGCAGCGGGAACCACAGGGGAACGGAAGCTTTCTTT
TRBJ1-1 NA TRBV5-1 NA CASSFPSPATEAFF TGCGCCAGCAGCTTTCCCTCCCCGGCCACTGAAGCTTTCTTT
TRBJ2-7 NA TRBV29-1 NA CSVEVPGRAYEQYF TGCAGCGTTGAAGTCCCGGGCAGAGCCTACGAGCAGTACTTC
TRBJ1-2 NA TRBV27 NA CASSLRSGDHYGYTF TGTGCCAGCAGTTTAAGGTCCGGGGACCACTATGGCTACACCTTC
TRBJ2-5 NA TRBV30 NA CAWSVGQETQYF TGTGCCTGGAGTGTGGGCCAAGAGACCCAGTACTTC
TRBJ2-7 TRBD1 TRBV2 NA CASSPRTGGYEQYF TGTGCCAGCAGTCCTAGGACAGGAGGCTACGAGCAGTACTTC
TRBJ1-1 TRBD1 TRBV10-1 NA CAITGGVPEAFF TGCGCCATTACAGGGGGCGTTCCTGAAGCTTTCTTT
TRBJ1-1 NA TRBV5-4 NA CASSLDPRSGLNTEAFF TGTGCCAGCAGCTTGGATCCGAGGAGTGGATTGAACACTGAAGCTTTCTTT
TRBJ2-5 NA TRBV28 NA CAIQGFGETQYF TGTGCCATCCAGGGATTTGGGGAGACCCAGTACTTC
TRBJ2-7 NA TRBV23-1 NA CASSQPYSYEQYF TGCGCCAGCAGTCAGCCATACAGTTACGAGCAGTACTTC
TRBJ2-5 NA TRBV27 NA CASSKPGTPVMAQYF TGTGCCAGCAGTAAACCCGGGACCCCCGTTATGGCCCAGTACTTC
TRBJ2-1 NA TRBV28 NA CASSLLASEQFF TGTGCCAGCAGTTTATTAGCTAGTGAGCAGTTCTTC
TRBJ2-6 TRBD2 TRBV27 NA CASKRNTGLAGSSGANVLTF TGTGCCAGCAAACGCAATACCGGACTAGCGGGATCCTCTGGGGCCAACGTCCTGACTTTC
TRBJ1-1 TRBD1 TRBV11-2 NA CASSLGRGGLEAEAFF TGTGCCAGCAGCTTAGGTCGAGGGGGCCTGGAGGCTGAAGCTTTCTTT
TRBJ2-1 NA TRBV11-3 once CASSSQEGEQFF TGTGCCAGCAGCTCCCAGGAGGGAGAACAGTTCTTC
TRBJ2-5 TRBD1 TRBV9 once CASSVGRTGGQETQYF TGTGCCAGCAGCGTAGGACGTACAGGGGGGCAAGAGACCCAGTACTTC
TRBJ1-5 NA TRBV7-9 NA CASTGGLGQPQHF TGTGCCAGCACCGGAGGGCTCGGTCAGCCCCAGCATTTT
TRBJ2-7 NA TRBV11-2 NA CASSLYYEQYF TGTGCCAGCAGCTTATACTACGAGCAGTACTTC
TRBJ1-1 TRBD1 TRBV7-3 NA CASSRGREGTEAFF TGTGCCAGCAGCAGGGGGCGGGAGGGCACTGAAGCTTTCTTT
TRBJ1-2 TRBD1 TRBV7-8 once CASSLVSGTGFGYGYTF TGTGCCAGCAGCTTAGTGTCCGGGACAGGGTTTGGCTATGGCTACACCTTC
TRBJ2-3 TRBD2 TRBV5-4 NA CASSFGLAGGTDTQYF TGTGCCAGCAGCTTCGGACTAGCGGGGGGCACAGATACGCAGTATTTT
TRBJ1-2 TRBD1 TRBV7-9 NA CASSPTTGANYGYTF TGTGCCAGCAGCCCTACGACAGGGGCGAACTATGGCTACACCTTC
TRBJ2-2 NA TRBV10-3 NA CATRGGTGELFF TGTGCCACCAGAGGAGGCACCGGGGAGCTGTTTTTT
TRBJ1-1 NA TRBV5-4 NA CASSSKGNTEAFF TGTGCCAGCAGCTCAAAAGGGAACACTGAAGCTTTCTTT
TRBJ2-7 NA TRBV9 NA CASSVDVSYEQYF TGTGCCAGCAGCGTTGACGTTTCCTACGAGCAGTACTTC
TRBJ2-7 NA TRBV30 NA CAWSGSGEQYF TGTGCCTGGAGTGGATCCGGCGAGCAGTACTTC
TRBJ2-7 TRBD2 TRBV7-9 once CASRLAGGPGEQYF TGTGCCAGCAGGCTAGCGGGTGGGCCGGGGGAGCAGTACTTC
TRBJ1-1 NA TRBV29-1 NA CSVDQGLNTEAFF TGCAGCGTTGACCAGGGTTTGAACACTGAAGCTTTCTTT
TRBJ2-5 TRBD2 TRBV5-1 once CASSLALAGSETQYF TGCGCCAGCAGCTTGGCACTAGCGGGAAGCGAGACCCAGTACTTC
TRBJ2-7 TRBD1 TRBV2 NA CASSRGTGGRQEPYEQYF TGTGCCAGCAGTCGCGGGACAGGAGGTCGACAAGAGCCCTACGAGCAGTACTTC
TRBJ2-7 NA TRBV11-2 NA CASSPNLAASLYEQYF TGTGCCAGCAGCCCAAACTTAGCGGCATCCCTCTACGAGCAGTACTTC
TRBJ2-3 TRBD2 TRBV5-1 few CASQLLAGSIDTQYF TGCGCCAGTCAACTACTAGCGGGTTCTATCGATACGCAGTATTTT
TRBJ1-2 NA TRBV7-9 NA CASSLSNRRATYGYTF TGTGCCAGCAGCTTATCCAACCGAAGAGCCACCTATGGCTACACCTTC